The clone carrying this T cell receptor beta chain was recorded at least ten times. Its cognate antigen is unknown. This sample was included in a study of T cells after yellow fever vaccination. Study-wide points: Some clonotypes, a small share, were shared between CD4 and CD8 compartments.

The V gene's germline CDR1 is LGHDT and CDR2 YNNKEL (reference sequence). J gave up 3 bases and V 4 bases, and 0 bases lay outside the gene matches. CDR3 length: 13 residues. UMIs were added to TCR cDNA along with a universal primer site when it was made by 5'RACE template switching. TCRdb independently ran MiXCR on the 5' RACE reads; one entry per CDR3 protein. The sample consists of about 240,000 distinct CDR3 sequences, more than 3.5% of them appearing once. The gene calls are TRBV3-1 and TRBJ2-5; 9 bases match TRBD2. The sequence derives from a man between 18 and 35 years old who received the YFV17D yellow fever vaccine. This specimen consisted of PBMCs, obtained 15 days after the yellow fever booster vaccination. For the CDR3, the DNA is TGTGCCAGCAGCCGGACTAGCGAAGAGACCCAGTACTTC. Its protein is CASSRTSEETQYF.